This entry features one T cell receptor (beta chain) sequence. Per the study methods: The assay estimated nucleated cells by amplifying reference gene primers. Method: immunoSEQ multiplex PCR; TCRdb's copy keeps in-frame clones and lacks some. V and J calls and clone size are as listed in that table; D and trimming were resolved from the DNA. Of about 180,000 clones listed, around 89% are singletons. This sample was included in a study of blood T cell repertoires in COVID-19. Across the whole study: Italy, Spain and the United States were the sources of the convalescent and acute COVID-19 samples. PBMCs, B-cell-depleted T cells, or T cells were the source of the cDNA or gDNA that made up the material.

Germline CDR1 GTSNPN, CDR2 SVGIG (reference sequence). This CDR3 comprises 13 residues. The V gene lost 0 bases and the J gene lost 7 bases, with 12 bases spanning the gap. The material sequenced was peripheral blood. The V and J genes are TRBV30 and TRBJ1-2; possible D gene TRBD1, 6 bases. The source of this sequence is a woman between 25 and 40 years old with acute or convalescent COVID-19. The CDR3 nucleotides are TGTGCCTGGAGTGTACAGGGCAGGGGTGGCTACACCTTC. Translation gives CAWSVQGRGGYTF.